The 11 T cell receptor beta chains reported below all come from one sample, sequenced in a study of blood T cell repertoires in COVID-19. The assay was immunoSEQ multiplex PCR, and TCRdb's table has in-frame clones only and misses some. The sample yields 100,000 to 120,000 clones, 65% to 80% seen once. Sequencing was carried out using peripheral blood. The receptors were gathered from a woman between 35 and 50 years old with acute or convalescent COVID-19.

This clone was counted many times. The chain is built from TRBV7-3 and TRBJ1-1, with D perhaps TRBD1 (6 bases). V shed 5 bases and J shed 0 bases, with 10 bases lying between them. The germline V gene has CDR1 SGHTA and CDR2 FQGTGA. This CDR3 comprises 14 residues. The CDR3 spells CASSKTGMNTEAFF. CDR3 nucleotides: TGTGCCAGCAGCAAAACAGGGATGAACACTGAAGCTTTCTTT. The complete variable domain, with remaining parts taken from reference TRBV7-3 and TRBJ1-1, reads GAGVSQTPSNKVTEKGKYVELRCDPISGHTALYWYRQSLGQGPEFLIYFQGTGAADDSGLPNDRFFAVRPEGSVSTLKIQRTERGDSAVYLCASSKTGMNTEAFFGQGTRLTVV.

The chain uses TRBV28 and TRBJ1-2, with no clear D. The V end lost 6 bases, the J end lost 2 bases, and 7 bases lay between the germline ends. There are 12 residues in the CDR3. The V gene's germline CDR1 is MDHEN and CDR2 SYDVKM. DNA of the CDR3: TGTGCCAGCAGGGGCAGCAACTATGGCTACACCTTC. Amino acids: CASRGSNYGYTF.

The table lists this clone with a few counts. This chain uses TRBV12-3 or TRBV12-4 with TRBJ2-1, with a tentative D call TRBD2 (5 bases). This CDR3 contains 12 residues. V was pared by 5 bases and J by 6 bases, with 8 bases between. CDR3 sequence: CASSGLGNEQFF. The CDR3 DNA reads TGTGCCAGCAGTGGACTCGGCAATGAGCAGTTCTTC.

This chain connects TRBV5-1 to TRBJ2-5, with 8 bases aligning to TRBD1. Germline CDR1 reads SGHRS; CDR2 reads YFSETQ. J gave up 4 bases and V 4 bases, and 9 bases lay outside the gene matches. This CDR3 spans 15 amino acids. CDR3 in DNA: TGCGCCAGCAGCCTGCAGGGGGCAGGAGGAGAGACCCAGTACTTC. Residues: CASSLQGAGGETQYF.

The chain carries TRBV2 and TRBJ2-3; 8 bases are shared with TRBD1. V lost 6 bases to trimming and J lost 1 base; unmatched junction nucleotides: 0. Germline V gene data show CDR1 as SNHLY and CDR2 as FYNNEI. The CDR3 runs 13 residues. The CDR3 sequence: CASRTGGTDTQYF. CDR3 bases: TGTGCCAGCAGGACAGGGGGCACAGATACGCAGTATTTT. The full variable domain, with the rest looked up from reference TRBV2 and TRBJ2-3, is EPEVTQTPSHQVTQMGQEVILRCVPISNHLYFYWYRQILGQKVEFLVSFYNNEISEKSEIFDDQFSVERPDGSNFTLKIRSTKLEDSAMYFCASRTGGTDTQYFGPGTRLTVL.

The CDR3 DNA reads TGTGCCAGCAGCTATACCCCGGGACAGGGGTCTGAAGCTTTCTTT. It is translated as CASSYTPGQGSEAFF. The J gene is TRBJ1-1, the V gene TRBV7-2; 10 nucleotides match TRBD1. With V trimmed by 4 bases and J by 6 bases, 8 bases remained unmatched. The CDR3 extends over 15 amino acids. Germline V CDR1 and CDR2: SGHTA, FQGNSA.

The chain links TRBV29-1 to TRBJ2-5; 8 positions match TRBD1. After removal of 4 bases from V and 4 bases from J, the junction contained 8 bases not matched to a gene. The CDR3 spans 14 residues. Germline V gene data show CDR1 as SQVTM and CDR2 as ANQGSEA. As DNA, the CDR3 is TGCAGCGTTGCTCTGACAGGGGCCGGAGAGACCCAGTACTTC. Translation gives CSVALTGAGETQYF. Full variable domain (outside the CDR3, taken from reference TRBV29-1 and TRBJ2-5): SAVISQKPSRDICQRGTSLTIQCQVDSQVTMMFWYRQQPGQSLTLIATANQGSEATYESGFVIDKFPISRPNLTFSTLTVSNMSPEDSSIYLCSVALTGAGETQYFGPGTRLLVL.

J is TRBJ1-5 and V is TRBV30; TRBD1 matches at 7 bases. The V gene end was trimmed by 0 bases and the J gene end by 3 bases; junction bases not matched to a gene: 2. CDR3 length equals 14 residues. Germline-derived CDR1 and CDR2 are GTSNPN and SVGIG (reference sequence). CDR3 in DNA: TGTGCCTGGAGTGTGGGGACAGACAATCAGCCCCAGCATTTT. This gives the protein CAWSVGTDNQPQHF.

This chain links TRBV4-1 with TRBJ2-2; D remains unclear. The germline V gene has CDR1 MGHRA and CDR2 YSYEKL. V was trimmed by 1 base and J by 1 base, leaving 7 bases between them. The CDR3 has 15 amino acids. Here the CDR3 reads CASSQGYKNTGELFF. The DNA of the CDR3 is TGCGCCAGCAGCCAAGGGTACAAGAACACCGGGGAGCTGTTTTTT.

This clone was found a few times. The chain has TRBV11-2 and TRBJ2-7; D perhaps matches TRBD1 (5 bases). The length of the CDR3 is 14 residues. The germline CDR1 and CDR2 sequences are SGHAT and FQNNGV. The germline V and J ends were trimmed by 5 bases and 5 bases, with 16 bases remaining between them. Here the CDR3 DNA reads TGTGCCAGCAGCACGGCAGGGAAACGAGACGAGCAGTACTTC. Translated: CASSTAGKRDEQYF.

V usage is TRBV28 and J usage is TRBJ2-7; D might be TRBD2 (5 bases). Trimming pared 2 bases from V and 0 bases from J, leaving 14 bases between. The CDR3 is made up of 16 amino acids. Germline CDR1 and CDR2: MDHEN and SYDVKM. CDR3 loop: CASSLSGSTASYEQYF. The CDR3 bases are TGTGCCAGCAGTTTAAGCGGCAGCACGGCCTCCTACGAGCAGTACTTC.